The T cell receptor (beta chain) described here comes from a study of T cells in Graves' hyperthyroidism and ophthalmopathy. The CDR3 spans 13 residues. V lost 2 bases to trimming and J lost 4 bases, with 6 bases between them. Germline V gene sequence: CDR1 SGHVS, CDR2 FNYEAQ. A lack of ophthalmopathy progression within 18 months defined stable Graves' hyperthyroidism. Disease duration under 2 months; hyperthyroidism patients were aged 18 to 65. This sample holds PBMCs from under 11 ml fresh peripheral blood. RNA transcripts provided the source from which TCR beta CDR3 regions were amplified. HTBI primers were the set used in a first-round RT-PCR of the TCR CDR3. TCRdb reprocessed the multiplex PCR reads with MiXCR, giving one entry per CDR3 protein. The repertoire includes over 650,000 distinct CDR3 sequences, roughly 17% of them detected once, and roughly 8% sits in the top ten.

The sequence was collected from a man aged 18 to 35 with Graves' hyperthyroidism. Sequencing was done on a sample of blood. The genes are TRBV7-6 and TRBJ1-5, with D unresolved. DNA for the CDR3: TGTGCCAGCAGCTTAAGTTTTAATCAGCCCCAGCATTTT. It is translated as CASSLSFNQPQHF. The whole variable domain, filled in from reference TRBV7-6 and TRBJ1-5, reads GAGVSQSPRYKVTKRGQDVALRCDPISGHVSLYWYRQALGQGPEFLTYFNYEAQQDKSGLPNDRFSAERPEGSISTLTIQRTEQRDSAMYRCASSLSFNQPQHFGDGTRLSIL.